This is a list of T cell receptor beta chains from one sample in a study of T cell responses to AZD1222 COVID-19 vaccine. TCRdb's copy holds only in-frame clones and misses some; the assay was immunoSEQ multiplex PCR. This table has about 140,000 clones, approximately 90% appearing once. Specimen: peripheral blood, collected on day 0 of AZD1222 vaccination. These receptor sequences come from an adult in good health. Each CDR3 is given with its conserved first and last residue.

j_call v_call cdr3_aa
TRBJ2-5 TRBV29-1 CSVFEAETQYF
TRBJ2-5 TRBV3-1/TRBV3-2 CASSPLDRGVETQYF
TRBJ1-5 TRBV15 CATSRDIGRVGNQPQHF
TRBJ2-3 TRBV2 CASSDGGGSTDTQYF
TRBJ2-3 TRBV30 CAWGLAGGTQYF
TRBJ1-2 TRBV12-3/TRBV12-4 CASSLRGGHGYTF
TRBJ1-1 TRBV12-3/TRBV12-4 CASSLIGTTPAFF
TRBJ1-3 TRBV19 CASSFRGQGSSGNTIYF
TRBJ1-4 TRBV5-1 CASSLQGLTNEKLFF
TRBJ1-4 TRBV30 CAWSVGTGEEKLFF
TRBJ2-1 TRBV19 CASSIEDSHNEQFF
TRBJ1-2 TRBV11-1 CASSLEGQGLDGYTF
TRBJ1-1 TRBV11-2 CASSLGSLATEAFF
TRBJ1-1 TRBV20-1 CSAGRADQAFF
TRBJ2-7 TRBV5-1 CASSSRRGESGEQYF
TRBJ2-3 TRBV4-3 CASSQGTGRYTQYF
TRBJ2-7 TRBV3-1/TRBV3-2 CASSQGGLADIYEQYF
TRBJ2-1 TRBV6-5 CASSYGTASSYNEQFF
TRBJ1-5 TRBV6-2/TRBV6-3 CASSSGTGGVQPQHF
TRBJ2-5 TRBV9 CASSVVGLDPQETQYF
TRBJ1-1 TRBV7-2 CASSPGGGRAEAFF
TRBJ2-1 TRBV6-5 CASRADGTSPNEQFF
TRBJ1-1 TRBV5-1 CASSPGLLNTEAFF
TRBJ2-7 TRBV9 CASSVGSGGGEQYF
TRBJ1-4 TRBV2 CASREPVATNEKLFF
TRBJ1-2 TRBV19 CASSPTAGAYTF
TRBJ1-4 TRBV28 CASSLYTNEKLFF
TRBJ2-1 TRBV11-2 CASSLDKGWYNEQFF
TRBJ2-1 TRBV11-3 CASSLMDSTGYEQFF
TRBJ2-7 TRBV24-1 CATSDADRLPYEQYF
TRBJ2-4 TRBV2 CASRLAKNIQYF
TRBJ2-3 TRBV3-1/TRBV3-2 CASTSPGQGTTDTQYF
TRBJ2-5 TRBV9 CASSPSGTGGAEETQYF
TRBJ2-2 TRBV7-7 CASSLAGTQNTGELFF
TRBJ2-1 TRBV9 CASRALNRGNLDNEQFF
TRBJ1-1 TRBV5-8 CASSFPGGRTEAFF
TRBJ1-2 TRBV27 CASSLSGQGGYTF
TRBJ2-2 TRBV29-1 CSVVPGTSGSFATGELFF
TRBJ1-1 TRBV18 CASSPLDSMNTEAFF
TRBJ2-1 TRBV30 CAWSAGEEFNEQFF
TRBJ1-5 TRBV28 CASSHDRGGQPQHF
TRBJ1-5 TRBV7-2 CASSTTNQPQHF
TRBJ2-2 TRBV11-2 CASSTIGGAGELFF
TRBJ1-2 TRBV30 CAWTRGGTGGQRGYGYTF
TRBJ1-1 TRBV7-9 CASSLSSGQVEAFF
TRBJ2-5 TRBV7-2 CASSGQLGETQYF
TRBJ2-5 TRBV30 CAWSLAGVEETQYF
TRBJ2-1 TRBV3-1/TRBV3-2 CASSQVAQSDEQFF
TRBJ2-3 TRBV19 CASSSQVMWSTDTQYF
TRBJ2-5 TRBV4-2 CASSPGQGPQETQYF
TRBJ1-1 TRBV7-7 CASSPPGTDTEAFF
TRBJ2-1 TRBV11-3 CASSLQGYNEQFF
TRBJ2-7 TRBV18 CASSPSNPRDLRVYEQYF
TRBJ2-3 TRBV2 CASRAAGGPSTQYF
TRBJ2-1 TRBV30 CAWGPSGRGVNNEQFF
TRBJ2-5 TRBV7-2 CASSYSRAAPGETQYF
TRBJ2-6 TRBV2 CASTLGQGANVLTF
TRBJ2-7 TRBV11-3 CASTLVSRGHSYEQYF
TRBJ2-3 TRBV6-5 CASIWGPFTDTQYF
TRBJ1-6 TRBV6-4 CASSPQADDNSPLHF